Presented here are 9 T cell receptor beta chains from one specimen sequenced in a study of cytomegalovirus exposure and HLA in healthy donors (dated by TCRdb to about 2017). Library preparation employed the immunoSEQ multiplex PCR assay. For the multiplex PCR, a mixture combining 60 forward primers for TCR Vbeta segments and 13 reverse primers for TCR Jbeta segments was used. TCRdb obtained this table from immuneACCESS and retained in-frame rearrangements with V and J assigned. These tables miss some clones; where compared with another copy, unresolved V genes account for less than half of the shortfall, and the remainder is unexplained. The sample table on file contains approximately 110,000 clones. About 0.59% of the sample rests with the top ten. Sequenced sample: PBMCs. These receptors were obtained from a man in his fifties in good health and CMV-seronegative.

The chain combines TRBV5-7 with TRBJ1-6; no definite D call. TRBV5-7 has ORF status, its function being uncertain. V lost 0 bases, J lost 3 bases, and 16 bases lay in between. The CDR3 has 18 amino acids. CDR3 in amino acids: CASSLDRTGSHYNSPLHF. The CDR3 nucleotides read TGTGCCAGCAGCTTGGACCGAACTGGGAGTCACTATAATTCACCCCTCCACTTT.

The V and J genes are TRBV4-2 and TRBJ1-1; TRBD1 might be the D (6 bases). The CDR3 consists of 13 residues. Germline V gives CDR1 LGHNA, CDR2 YNFKEQ. Trimming pared 4 bases from V and 7 bases from J, leaving 13 bases between. CDR3 DNA: TGTGCCAGCAGCCGGGAACGAGGGGGTGAAGCTTTCTTT. This encodes CASSRERGGEAFF.

In DNA, the CDR3 is TGTGCCAGCGGACTAGCGGGGGGTGGCACCGGGGAGCTGTTTTTT. Amino acid sequence: CASGLAGGGTGELFF. The rearrangement joins TRBV2 to TRBJ2-2; TRBD2 matches 14 bases. The V segment lost 8 bases and the J segment 4 bases; nucleotides outside the gene matches: 3. Germline V gene data show CDR1 as SNHLY and CDR2 as FYNNEI. The CDR3 length is 15 residues.

The CDR3 loop reads CASSPGISSYNSPLHF. In nucleotides, the CDR3 is TGTGCCAGCAGCCCAGGAATAAGCTCCTATAATTCACCCCTCCACTTT. The chain couples TRBV2 to TRBJ1-6; D remains unclear. Germline loops: CDR1 SNHLY, CDR2 FYNNEI. V was shortened by 6 bases and J by 0 bases, with 12 bases between the two germline ends. The CDR3 consists of 16 residues.

This chain uses TRBV5-6 with TRBJ2-1; D may be TRBD2 (5 bases). This CDR3 has 14 residues. V dropped 0 bases and J dropped 4 bases, with 8 bases sitting between them. Germline loops: CDR1 SGHDT, CDR2 YYEEEE. DNA of the CDR3: TGTGCCAGCAGCTTGGGTCTAGCTTACAATGAGCAGTTCTTC. As protein: CASSLGLAYNEQFF.

The rearrangement joins TRBV5-1 to TRBJ2-3, with D possibly matching TRBD2 (6 bases). The V and J ends lost 7 bases and 6 bases respectively, with 18 bases between them. The germline V gene encodes CDR1 SGHRS and CDR2 YFSETQ. The CDR3 sequence is 14 residues long. CDR3 protein: CASRRDVALDTQYF. The CDR3 region has the DNA TGCGCCAGCCGGAGGGACGTCGCTTTGGATACGCAGTATTTT. The full variable domain, its missing parts supplied by reference TRBV5-1 and TRBJ2-3, is KAGVTQTPRYLIKTRGQQVTLSCSPISGHRSVSWYQQTPGQGLQFLFEYFSETQRNKGNFPGRFSGRQFSNSRSEMNVSTLELGDSALYLCASRRDVALDTQYFGPGTRLTVL.

This chain links TRBV29-1 with TRBJ1-1; unclear D gene. CDR3 length equals 12 residues. Trimming removed 5 bases at V and 2 bases at J, with 9 bases between. Germline CDR1 and CDR2: SQVTM and ANQGSEA. The CDR3 coding sequence is TGCAGCGTTAGTCCTAAAAACACTGAAGCTTTCTTT. Translating it yields CSVSPKNTEAFF.

The rearrangement joins TRBV6-1 to TRBJ1-5; D is unresolved. The CDR3 length is 14 residues. Looked up from germline, CDR1 is MNHNS and CDR2 is SASEGT. V lost 7 bases and J lost 2, with 12 bases in between. The CDR3 region is CASKRDIGNQPQHF. CDR3 nucleotides: TGTGCCAGCAAGAGGGATATAGGCAATCAGCCCCAGCATTTT.

CDR3 in DNA: TGTGCCAGCAGCCTAGGACTAGCGGGCGAGCAGTACTTC. Protein product: CASSLGLAGEQYF. The rearrangement joins TRBV7-2 to TRBJ2-7; TRBD2 matches at 11 bases. The CDR3 has 13 amino acids. The J segment lost 6 bases and the V segment lost 5 bases, leaving 3 bases of the junction unmatched. Germline V gene sequence: CDR1 SGHTA, CDR2 FQGNSA. Full variable domain (missing parts from reference TRBV7-2 and TRBJ2-7): GAGVSQSPSNKVTEKGKDVELRCDPISGHTALYWYRQSLGQGLEFLIYFQGNSAPDKSGLPSDRFSAERTGGSVSTLTIQRTQQEDSAVYLCASSLGLAGEQYFGPGTRLTVT.